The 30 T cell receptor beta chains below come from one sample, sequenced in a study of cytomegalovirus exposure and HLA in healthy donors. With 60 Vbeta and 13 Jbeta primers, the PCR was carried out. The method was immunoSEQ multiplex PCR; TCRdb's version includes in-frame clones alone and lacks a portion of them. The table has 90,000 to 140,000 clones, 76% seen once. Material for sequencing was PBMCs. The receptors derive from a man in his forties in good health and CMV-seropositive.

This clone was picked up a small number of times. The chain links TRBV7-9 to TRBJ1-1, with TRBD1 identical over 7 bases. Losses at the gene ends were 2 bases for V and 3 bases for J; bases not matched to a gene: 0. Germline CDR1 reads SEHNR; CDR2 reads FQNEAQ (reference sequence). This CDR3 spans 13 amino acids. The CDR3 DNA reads TGTGCCAGCAGCTTAACAGGGGACACTGAAGCTTTCTTT. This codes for CASSLTGDTEAFF.

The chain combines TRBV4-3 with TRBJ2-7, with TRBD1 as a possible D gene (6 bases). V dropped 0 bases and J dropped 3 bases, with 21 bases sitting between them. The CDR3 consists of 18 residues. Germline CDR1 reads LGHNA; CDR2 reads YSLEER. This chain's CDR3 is CASSQDRSKGGAHYEQYF. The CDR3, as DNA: TGCGCCAGCAGCCAAGATAGAAGTAAAGGGGGAGCGCACTACGAGCAGTACTTC.

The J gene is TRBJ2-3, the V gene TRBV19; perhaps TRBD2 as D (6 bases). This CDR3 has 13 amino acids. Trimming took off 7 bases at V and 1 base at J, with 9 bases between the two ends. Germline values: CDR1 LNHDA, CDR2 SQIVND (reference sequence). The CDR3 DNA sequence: TGTGCCAGTAAGTTAGCGGGCACAGATACGCAGTATTTT. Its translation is CASKLAGTDTQYF.

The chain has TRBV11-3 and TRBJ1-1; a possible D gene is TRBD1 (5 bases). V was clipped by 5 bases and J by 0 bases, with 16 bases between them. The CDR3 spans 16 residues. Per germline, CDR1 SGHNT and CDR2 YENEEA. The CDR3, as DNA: TGTGCCAGCAGCCCTCATCGGACACCTATGAACACTGAAGCTTTCTTT. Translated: CASSPHRTPMNTEAFF.

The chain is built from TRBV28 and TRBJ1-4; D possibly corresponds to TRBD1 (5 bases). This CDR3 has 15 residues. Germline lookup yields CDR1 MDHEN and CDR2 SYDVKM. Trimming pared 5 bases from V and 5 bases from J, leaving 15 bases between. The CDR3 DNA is TGTGCCAGCAGTCCGCCGGACCCAGGGAATGAAAAACTGTTTTTT. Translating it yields CASSPPDPGNEKLFF.

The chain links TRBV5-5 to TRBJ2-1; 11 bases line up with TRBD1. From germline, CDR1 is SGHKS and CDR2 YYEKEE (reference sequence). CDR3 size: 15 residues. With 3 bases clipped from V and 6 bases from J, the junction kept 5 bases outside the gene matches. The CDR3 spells CASSWTGGPSNEQFF. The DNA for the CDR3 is TGTGCCAGCAGCTGGACAGGGGGCCCGTCCAATGAGCAGTTCTTC.

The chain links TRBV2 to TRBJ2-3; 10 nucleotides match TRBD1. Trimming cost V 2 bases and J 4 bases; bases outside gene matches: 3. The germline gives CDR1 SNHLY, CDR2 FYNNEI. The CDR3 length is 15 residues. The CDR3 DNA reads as TGTGCCAGCAGTGAATTGGACAGGGGGGCAGATACGCAGTATTTT. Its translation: CASSELDRGADTQYF.

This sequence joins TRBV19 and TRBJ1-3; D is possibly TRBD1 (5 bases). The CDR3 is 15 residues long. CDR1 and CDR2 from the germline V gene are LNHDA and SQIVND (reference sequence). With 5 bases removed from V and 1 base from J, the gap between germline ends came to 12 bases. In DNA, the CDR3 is TGTGCCAGTAGTGCCGGGGGATTGTCTGGAAACACCATATATTTT. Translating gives CASSAGGLSGNTIYF.

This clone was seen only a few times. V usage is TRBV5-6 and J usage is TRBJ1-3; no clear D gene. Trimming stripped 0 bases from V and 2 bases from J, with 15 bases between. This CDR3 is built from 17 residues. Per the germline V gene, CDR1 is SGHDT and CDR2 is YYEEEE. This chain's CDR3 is CASSLGPAGSAGNTIYF. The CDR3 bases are TGTGCCAGCAGCTTGGGCCCGGCGGGAAGCGCTGGAAACACCATATATTTT.

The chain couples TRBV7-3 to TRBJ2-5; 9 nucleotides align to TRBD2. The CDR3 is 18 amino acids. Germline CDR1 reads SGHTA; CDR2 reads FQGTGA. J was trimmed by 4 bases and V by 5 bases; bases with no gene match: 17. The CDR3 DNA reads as TGTGCCAGCAGCCTGAGGGAGCGGGGGGAAATTGTAATAGAGACCCAGTACTTC. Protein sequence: CASSLRERGEIVIETQYF. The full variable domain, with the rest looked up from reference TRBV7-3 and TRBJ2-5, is GAGVSQTPSNKVTEKGKYVELRCDPISGHTALYWYRQSLGQGPEFLIYFQGTGAADDSGLPNDRFFAVRPEGSVSTLKIQRTERGDSAVYLCASSLRERGEIVIETQYFGPGTRLLVL.

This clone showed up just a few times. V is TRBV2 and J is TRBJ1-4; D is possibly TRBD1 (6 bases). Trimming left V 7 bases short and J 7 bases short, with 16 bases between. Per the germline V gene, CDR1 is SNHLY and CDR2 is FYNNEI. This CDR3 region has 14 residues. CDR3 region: CASIPQGRVEKLFF. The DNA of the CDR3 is TGTGCCAGCATCCCGCAGGGGAGGGTTGAAAAACTGTTTTTT. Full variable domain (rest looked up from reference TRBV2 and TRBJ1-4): EPEVTQTPSHQVTQMGQEVILRCVPISNHLYFYWYRQILGQKVEFLVSFYNNEISEKSEIFDDQFSVERPDGSNFTLKIRSTKLEDSAMYFCASIPQGRVEKLFFGSGTQLSVL.

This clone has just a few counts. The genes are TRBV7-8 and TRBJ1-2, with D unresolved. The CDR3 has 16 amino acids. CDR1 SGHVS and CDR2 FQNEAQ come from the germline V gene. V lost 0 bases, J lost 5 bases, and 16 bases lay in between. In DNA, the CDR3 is TGTGCCAGCAGCTTAGCGTACCGGGAGGCCGGGTATGGCTACACCTTC. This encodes CASSLAYREAGYGYTF.

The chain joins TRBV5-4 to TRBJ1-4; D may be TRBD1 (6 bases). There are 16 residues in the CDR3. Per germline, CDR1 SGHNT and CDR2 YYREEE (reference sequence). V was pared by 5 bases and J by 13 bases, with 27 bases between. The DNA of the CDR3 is TGTGCCAGCAGGGGGGCGGACAGATTAAACCCTAGGGGACTGTTTTTT. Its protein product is CASRGADRLNPRGLFF.

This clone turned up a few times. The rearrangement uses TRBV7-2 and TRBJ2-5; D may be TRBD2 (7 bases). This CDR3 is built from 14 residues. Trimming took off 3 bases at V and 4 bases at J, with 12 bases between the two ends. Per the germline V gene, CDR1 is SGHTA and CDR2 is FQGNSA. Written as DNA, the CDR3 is TGTGCCAGCAGCTTTGGGGGGGCGCGAGAGACCCAGTACTTC. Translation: CASSFGGARETQYF.

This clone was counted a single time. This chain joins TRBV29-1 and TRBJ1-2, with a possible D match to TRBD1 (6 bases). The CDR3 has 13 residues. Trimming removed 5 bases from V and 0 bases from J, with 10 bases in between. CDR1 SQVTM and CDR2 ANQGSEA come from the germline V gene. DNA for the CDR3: TGCAGCGTTCCGGACAGATCTAACTATGGCTACACCTTC. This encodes CSVPDRSNYGYTF.

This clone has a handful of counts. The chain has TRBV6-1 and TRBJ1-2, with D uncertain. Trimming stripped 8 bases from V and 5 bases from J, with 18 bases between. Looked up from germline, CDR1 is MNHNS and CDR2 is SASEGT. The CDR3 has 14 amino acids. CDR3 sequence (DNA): TGTGCCAGCGTACCTGGAGGTTTGGGGTATGGCTACACCTTC. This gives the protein CASVPGGLGYGYTF.

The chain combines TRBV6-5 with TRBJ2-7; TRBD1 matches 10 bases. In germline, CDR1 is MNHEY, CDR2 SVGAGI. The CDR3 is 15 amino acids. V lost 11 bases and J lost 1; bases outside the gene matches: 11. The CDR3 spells CAAFGTGDRSYEQYF. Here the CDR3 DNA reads TGTGCCGCCTTTGGGACAGGGGACAGATCCTACGAGCAGTACTTC.

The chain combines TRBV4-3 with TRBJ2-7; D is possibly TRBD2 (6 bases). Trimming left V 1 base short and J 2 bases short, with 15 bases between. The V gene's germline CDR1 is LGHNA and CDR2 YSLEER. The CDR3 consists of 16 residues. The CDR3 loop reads CASSQVGGEKTYEQYF. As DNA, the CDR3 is TGCGCCAGCAGCCAAGTGGGCGGGGAGAAAACCTACGAGCAGTACTTC.

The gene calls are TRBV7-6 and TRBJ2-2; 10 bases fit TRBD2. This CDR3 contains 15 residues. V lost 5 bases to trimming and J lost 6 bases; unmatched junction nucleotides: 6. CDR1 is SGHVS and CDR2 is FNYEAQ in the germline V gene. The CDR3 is CASSQTSGRPGELFF. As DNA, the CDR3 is TGTGCCAGCAGCCAGACTAGCGGGCGTCCCGGGGAGCTGTTTTTT.

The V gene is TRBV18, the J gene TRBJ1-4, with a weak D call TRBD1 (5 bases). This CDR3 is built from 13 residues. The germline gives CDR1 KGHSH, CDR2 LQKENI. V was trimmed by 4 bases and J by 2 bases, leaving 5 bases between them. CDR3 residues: CASSQGTNEKLFF. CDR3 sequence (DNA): TGTGCCAGCTCACAGGGGACTAATGAAAAACTGTTTTTT.

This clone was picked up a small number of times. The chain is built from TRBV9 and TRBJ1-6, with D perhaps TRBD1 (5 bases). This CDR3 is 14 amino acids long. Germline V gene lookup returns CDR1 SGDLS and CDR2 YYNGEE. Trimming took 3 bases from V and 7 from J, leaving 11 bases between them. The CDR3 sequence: CASSGPGGNSPLHF. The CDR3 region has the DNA TGTGCCAGCAGCGGGCCTGGGGGGAATTCACCCCTCCACTTT. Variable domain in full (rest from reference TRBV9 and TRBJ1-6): DSGVTQTPKHLITATGQRVTLRCSPRSGDLSVYWYQQSLDQGLQFLIQYYNGEERAKGNILERFSAQQFPDLHSELNLSSLELGDSALYFCASSGPGGNSPLHFGNGTRLTVT.

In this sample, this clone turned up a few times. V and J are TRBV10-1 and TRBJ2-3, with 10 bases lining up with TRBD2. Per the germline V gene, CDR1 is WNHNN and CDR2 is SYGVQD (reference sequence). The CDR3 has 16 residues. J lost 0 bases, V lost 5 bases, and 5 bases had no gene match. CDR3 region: CASSPQLAGSTDTQYF. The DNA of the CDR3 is TGCGCCAGCAGTCCACAACTAGCGGGAAGCACAGATACGCAGTATTTT.

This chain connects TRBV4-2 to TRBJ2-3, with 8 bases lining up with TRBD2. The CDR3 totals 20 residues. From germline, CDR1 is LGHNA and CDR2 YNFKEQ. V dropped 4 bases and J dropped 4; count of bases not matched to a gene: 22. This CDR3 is CASSLNSGASVAGFADTQYF. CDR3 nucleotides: TGTGCCAGCAGCCTAAACTCCGGGGCCAGTGTAGCGGGATTCGCAGATACGCAGTATTTT.

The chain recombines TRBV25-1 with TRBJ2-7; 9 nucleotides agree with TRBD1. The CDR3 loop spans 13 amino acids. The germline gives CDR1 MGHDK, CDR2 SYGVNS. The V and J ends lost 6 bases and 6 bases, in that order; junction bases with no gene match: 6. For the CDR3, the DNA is TGTGCCAGCAGGGGGACAGGGAATCGCGAGCAGTACTTC. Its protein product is CASRGTGNREQYF.

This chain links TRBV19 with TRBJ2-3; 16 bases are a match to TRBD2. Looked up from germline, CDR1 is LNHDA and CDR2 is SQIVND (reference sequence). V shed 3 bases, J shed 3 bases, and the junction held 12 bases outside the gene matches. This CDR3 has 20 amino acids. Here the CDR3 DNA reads TGTGCCAGTAGTATCCGCCCCGGGACTAGCGGGGGGGATCAGACAGATACGCAGTATTTT. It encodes CASSIRPGTSGGDQTDTQYF.

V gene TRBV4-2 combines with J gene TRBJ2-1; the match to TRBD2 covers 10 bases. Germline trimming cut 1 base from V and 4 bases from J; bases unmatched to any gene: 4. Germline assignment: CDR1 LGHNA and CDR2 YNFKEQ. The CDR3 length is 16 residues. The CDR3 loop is CASSQADSGGYNEQFF. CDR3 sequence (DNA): TGTGCCAGCAGCCAAGCGGATAGCGGGGGGTACAATGAGCAGTTCTTC.

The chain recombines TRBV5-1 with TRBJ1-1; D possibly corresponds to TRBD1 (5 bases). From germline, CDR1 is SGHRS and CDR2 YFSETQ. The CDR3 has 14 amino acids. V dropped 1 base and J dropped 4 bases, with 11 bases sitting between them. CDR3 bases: TGCGCCAGCAGCTTGAGTACAGGAAGCACTGAAGCTTTCTTT. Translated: CASSLSTGSTEAFF.

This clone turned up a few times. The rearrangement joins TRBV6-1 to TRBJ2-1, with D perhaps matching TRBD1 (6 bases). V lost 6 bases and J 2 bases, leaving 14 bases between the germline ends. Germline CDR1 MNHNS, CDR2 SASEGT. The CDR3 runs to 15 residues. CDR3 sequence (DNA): TGTGCCAGCAGGAGGACAGATGGGACCTACAATGAGCAGTTCTTC. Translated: CASRRTDGTYNEQFF.

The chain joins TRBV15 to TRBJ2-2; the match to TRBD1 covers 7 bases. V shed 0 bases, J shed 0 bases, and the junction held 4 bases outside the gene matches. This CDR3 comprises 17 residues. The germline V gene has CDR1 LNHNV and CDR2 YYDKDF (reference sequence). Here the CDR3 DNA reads TGTGCCACCAGCAGAGATCGGCAGGGGGCGAACACCGGGGAGCTGTTTTTT. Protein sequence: CATSRDRQGANTGELFF.

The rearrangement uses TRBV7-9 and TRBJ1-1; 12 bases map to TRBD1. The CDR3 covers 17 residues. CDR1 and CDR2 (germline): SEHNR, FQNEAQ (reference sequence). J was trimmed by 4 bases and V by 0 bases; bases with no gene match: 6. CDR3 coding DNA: TGTGCCAGCAGCTTAGCCGGGACAGGGGGCCGGGGCACTGAAGCTTTCTTT. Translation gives CASSLAGTGGRGTEAFF.